These 31 T cell receptor beta chains were sequenced from one sample in a study of cytomegalovirus exposure and HLA in healthy donors (dated by TCRdb to 2016 to 2017). The library was prepared using the immunoSEQ multiplex PCR assay. The multiplex PCR relied on a mix of 60 forward primers for TCR Vbeta segments and 13 reverse primers for TCR Jbeta segments. This immuneACCESS table, as held by TCRdb, lists in-frame sequences with V and J called but not all clones. Of the missing ones, under half trace to an unresolved V gene in checked studies; the others have no known cause. Recorded for this sample are about 190,000 clones; 81% of them occurred a single time. The ten top clones hold about 1.8% of the sample. Sequencing used PBMCs. The receptor source for this set is a man aged 18-30 years in good health and CMV-seronegative.

The chain joins TRBV11-2 to TRBJ1-1; TRBD1 matches 7 bases. Germline V gives CDR1 SGHAT, CDR2 FQNNGV. Unmatched junction bases numbered 2, after V lost 3 bases and J lost 7 bases. CDR3 length: 12 residues. The CDR3 here is CASSLGTVEAFF. CDR3 nucleotides: TGTGCCAGCAGCTTGGGGACAGTTGAAGCTTTCTTT.

The CDR3 region has the DNA TGTGCCAGCGGTGCTTCTAGCGGGGGGAGGAAACACAATGAGCAGTTCTTC. Amino acid sequence: CASGASSGGRKHNEQFF. The rearrangement links TRBV11-2 to TRBJ2-1, with 11 bases identical to TRBD2. This CDR3 region has 17 residues. Germline trimming cut 8 bases from V and 5 bases from J; bases unmatched to any gene: 14. Germline lookup yields CDR1 SGHAT and CDR2 FQNNGV.

The chain carries TRBV27 and TRBJ2-7; 9 nucleotides match TRBD1. After removal of 6 bases from V and 3 bases from J, the junction contained 6 bases not matched to a gene. This CDR3 comprises 14 residues. Looked up from germline, CDR1 is MNHEY and CDR2 is SMNVEV (reference sequence). The CDR3 bases are TGTGCCAGCAGCCTAAGGGGACAGGGCTACGAGCAGTACTTC. It is translated as CASSLRGQGYEQYF.

Only one count was recorded for this clone. The chain carries TRBV6-5 and TRBJ2-4; TRBD1 is a possible D gene (5 bases). CDR1 and CDR2 (germline): MNHEY, SVGAGI. The CDR3 covers 15 residues. V lost 6 bases and J lost 0, with 12 bases in between. Here the CDR3 reads CASRDRDLAKNIQYF. CDR3 DNA sequence: TGTGCCAGCAGAGACAGAGACTTAGCCAAAAACATTCAGTACTTC.

The chain carries TRBV14 and TRBJ1-2, with 7 bases aligning to TRBD1. CDR3 length: 17 amino acids. Trimming took 6 bases from V and 3 from J; bases not matched to a gene: 16. Germline assignment: CDR1 SGHDN and CDR2 FVKESK. CDR3 sequence: CASSPLAYRGRDYGYTF. As DNA, the CDR3 is TGTGCCAGCAGTCCCCTGGCTTACAGGGGTAGGGACTATGGCTACACCTTC.

The chain couples TRBV18 to TRBJ1-2; 10 nucleotides line up with TRBD1. V lost 3 bases, J lost 6 bases, and 4 bases stayed unmatched. Germline V lookup: CDR1 KGHSH, CDR2 LQKENI. The CDR3 is 14 residues long. CDR3: CASSPRDRGNGYTF. Here the CDR3 DNA reads TGTGCCAGCTCACCCCGGGACAGGGGAAATGGCTACACCTTC.

This sequence joins TRBV11-2 and TRBJ1-1; D possibly corresponds to TRBD1 (5 bases). The V gene lost 1 base and the J gene lost 3 bases, with 12 bases spanning the gap. CDR1 SGHAT and CDR2 FQNNGV come from the germline V gene. The CDR3 totals 15 residues. In DNA form, the CDR3 reads TGTGCCAGCAGCTTAGGACCTTGGGGGGACACTGAAGCTTTCTTT. This codes for CASSLGPWGDTEAFF.

V is TRBV19 and J is TRBJ2-3, with D maybe TRBD1 (6 bases). The germline V gene has CDR1 LNHDA and CDR2 SQIVND (reference sequence). V was shortened by 4 bases and J by 1 base, with 15 bases between the two germline ends. There are 16 residues in the CDR3. This chain's CDR3 is CASSKGYRAGTDTQYF. Written as DNA, the CDR3 is TGTGCCAGTAGTAAGGGATACAGGGCCGGCACAGATACGCAGTATTTT.

The V gene is TRBV9, the J gene TRBJ2-1, with TRBD2 matching 10 bases. This CDR3 is built from 17 residues. The germline CDR1 and CDR2 sequences are SGDLS and YYNGEE. Losses at the gene ends were 3 bases for V and 5 bases for J; bases not matched to a gene: 11. The CDR3 here is CASSAKILAGENNEQFF. The CDR3 coding sequence is TGTGCCAGCAGCGCAAAGATTCTAGCGGGAGAAAACAATGAGCAGTTCTTC.

The V gene is TRBV5-1, the J gene TRBJ1-3; weak D call: TRBD1 (6 bases). Per the germline V gene, CDR1 is SGHRS and CDR2 is YFSETQ. This CDR3 region has 18 residues. The V gene lost 0 bases and the J gene lost 3 bases, with 19 bases spanning the gap. CDR3: CASSLGRYPGQIGNTIYF. The CDR3 DNA sequence: TGCGCCAGCAGCTTGGGTCGCTATCCCGGACAGATTGGAAACACCATATATTTT.

The chain joins TRBV6-4 to TRBJ2-1, with a possible D match to TRBD2 (6 bases). CDR3 size: 15 residues. Looked up from germline, CDR1 is MRHNA and CDR2 is SNTAGT. Deletions cut 2 bases from V and 1 base from J, with 9 bases between. Here the CDR3 reads CASSDRAGSYNEQFF. The CDR3 nucleotides read TGTGCCAGCAGTGACAGGGCGGGATCCTACAATGAGCAGTTCTTC.

J is TRBJ2-5 and V is TRBV6-5; D may be TRBD1 (5 bases). The CDR3 is 13 amino acids. Germline V CDR1 and CDR2: MNHEY, SVGAGI. Trimming cost V 4 bases and J 7 bases, with 13 bases left between them. CDR3 sequence reads: CASSFAGKGTQYF. Here the CDR3 DNA reads TGTGCCAGCAGTTTCGCAGGGAAGGGGACCCAGTACTTC.

The chain is built from TRBV5-4 and TRBJ1-5; possibly TRBD1 for D (5 bases). V lost 5 bases, J lost 10 bases, and 13 bases lay in between. Germline CDR1 SGHNT, CDR2 YYREEE (reference sequence). The CDR3 runs to 12 residues. CDR3 nucleotides: TGTGCCAGCAGACTCCCGGGGGGACCCCAGCATTTT. Its translation: CASRLPGGPQHF.

The chain is built from TRBV4-3 and TRBJ2-7, with 7 bases matching TRBD1. The CDR3 runs to 17 residues. Germline V gene sequence: CDR1 LGHNA, CDR2 YSLEER. The ends lost 1 base at V and 6 bases at J; junction bases unmatched: 15. The CDR3 region is CASSQAMYRGGRVEQYF. CDR3 nucleotide sequence: TGCGCCAGCAGCCAAGCCATGTACAGGGGTGGGAGAGTCGAGCAGTACTTC.

The V and J genes are TRBV14 and TRBJ2-7, with a weak D call TRBD1 (5 bases). V was pared by 1 base and J by 2 bases, with 12 bases between. Looked up from germline, CDR1 is SGHDN and CDR2 is FVKESK. There are 15 residues in the CDR3. The CDR3 protein is CASSQVQGRTYEQYF. The CDR3 nucleotides read TGTGCCAGCAGCCAAGTGCAGGGTAGAACCTACGAGCAGTACTTC.

This rearrangement joins TRBV27 to TRBJ2-5; TRBD1 is a possible D gene (6 bases). CDR1 MNHEY and CDR2 SMNVEV come from the germline V gene (reference sequence). Trimming stripped 6 bases from V and 5 bases from J, with 13 bases between. This CDR3 is built from 13 residues. CDR3 region: CASRTGQFETQYF. In nucleotides, the CDR3 is TGTGCCAGCAGAACCGGACAGTTCGAGACCCAGTACTTC.

This sequence joins TRBV5-4 and TRBJ2-1; TRBD2 is a possible D gene (6 bases). The V end was cut by 6 bases, the J end by 7 bases, with 17 bases between. Germline lookup yields CDR1 SGHNT and CDR2 YYREEE (reference sequence). CDR3 length equals 14 residues. CDR3 nucleotides: TGTGCCAGCAAACATCGTCTCGGGGGAAATGAGCAGTTCTTC. As protein: CASKHRLGGNEQFF.

The gene calls are TRBV5-4 and TRBJ2-7; D is unclear. The CDR3 loop spans 14 amino acids. The V gene's germline CDR1 is SGHNT and CDR2 YYREEE (reference sequence). V shed 0 bases and J shed 1 base, with 8 bases lying between them. The CDR3 sequence: CASSLAGESYEQYF. Here the CDR3 DNA reads TGTGCCAGCAGCTTGGCGGGTGAATCCTACGAGCAGTACTTC.

V gene TRBV11-2 combines with J gene TRBJ1-2; D is ambiguous. The V end was cut by 4 bases, the J end by 4 bases, with 10 bases between. The CDR3 is 13 residues long. Germline CDR1 and CDR2: SGHAT and FQNNGV. CDR3 nucleotides: TGTGCCAGCAGCTCCGGGAACGGCTATGGCTACACCTTC. Amino acid sequence: CASSSGNGYGYTF.

This clone was detected once. J is TRBJ2-2 and V is TRBV27; TRBD2 aligns across 15 bases. Germline lookup yields CDR1 MNHEY and CDR2 SMNVEV (reference sequence). The CDR3 sequence is 17 residues long. V shed 5 bases and J 4 bases; nucleotides not matched to a gene: 5. CDR3 amino acids: CASSRTSGRATTGELFF. The CDR3, as DNA: TGTGCCAGCAGTCGGACTAGCGGGAGGGCTACCACCGGGGAGCTGTTTTTT.

V is TRBV2 and J is TRBJ2-7; 7 bases are shared with TRBD2. Germline CDR1 reads SNHLY; CDR2 reads FYNNEI. The ends lost 8 bases at V and 0 bases at J; junction bases unmatched: 4. The length of the CDR3 is 13 residues. The CDR3 bases are TGTGCCAGCGGGAGGGATAGCTCCTACGAGCAGTACTTC. Translated: CASGRDSSYEQYF.

The chain combines TRBV14 with TRBJ1-1, with a possible D match to TRBD1 (5 bases). Between the trimmed V and J ends, which lost 2 bases and 5 bases, there was a span of 9 bases. This CDR3 is 13 amino acids long. Looked up from germline, CDR1 is SGHDN and CDR2 is FVKESK. The CDR3 sequence: CASSQTSGTEAFF. The DNA for the CDR3 is TGTGCCAGCAGCCAAACCTCAGGGACTGAAGCTTTCTTT. Based on the CDR3 plus reference TRBV14 and TRBJ1-1, the full variable domain is EAGVTQFPSHSVIEKGQTVTLRCDPISGHDNLYWYRRVMGKEIKFLLHFVKESKQDESGMPNNRFLAERTGGTYSTLKVQPAELEDSGVYFCASSQTSGTEAFFGQGTRLTVV.

The chain employs TRBV19 and TRBJ1-5; the match to TRBD1 covers 10 bases. The CDR3 contains 14 residues. The germline V gene has CDR1 LNHDA and CDR2 SQIVND (reference sequence). Trimming at V came to 7 bases and at J to 9 bases, leaving 9 bases not matched to a gene. CDR3 nucleotides: TGTGCCAGTACGGAGACAGGGGGCTTTGGGCCCCAGCATTTT. Its translation is CASTETGGFGPQHF. The full variable domain, rest sourced from reference TRBV19 and TRBJ1-5, is DGGITQSPKYLFRKEGQNVTLSCEQNLNHDAMYWYRQDPGQGLRLIYYSQIVNDFQKGDIAEGYSVSREKKESFPLTVTSAQKNPTAFYLCASTETGGFGPQHFGDGTRLSIL.

The V gene is TRBV6-5, the J gene TRBJ1-1, with a weak D call TRBD1 (6 bases). V lost 3 bases, J lost 4 bases, and 9 bases lay in between. The CDR3 runs 13 residues. Germline CDR1 is MNHEY and CDR2 is SVGAGI. The CDR3 sequence: CASSYNRATEAFF. The CDR3, as DNA: TGTGCCAGCAGTTATAACAGGGCCACTGAAGCTTTCTTT.

The chain recombines TRBV11-2 with TRBJ2-7, with a weak D call TRBD1 (6 bases). The CDR3 length is 13 residues. Germline V gives CDR1 SGHAT, CDR2 FQNNGV. V lost 3 bases and J lost 5, with 11 bases in between. CDR3 sequence: CASSFTGINEQYF. The CDR3 DNA reads as TGTGCCAGCAGCTTCACAGGGATCAACGAGCAGTACTTC.

This rearrangement joins TRBV10-2 to TRBJ2-5; 10 bases are a match to TRBD2. The germline V gene encodes CDR1 WSHSY and CDR2 SAAADI. This CDR3 has 14 amino acids. V lost 10 bases to trimming and J lost 5 bases; unmatched junction nucleotides: 10. The CDR3 DNA reads as TGCGCCACCTCAAGCGGGGGGGCCGGTGAGACCCAGTACTTC. Its translation is CATSSGGAGETQYF.

The chain has TRBV27 and TRBJ2-1; 9 bases are a match to TRBD2. Trimming cost V 6 bases and J 3 bases; bases outside gene matches: 3. The germline V gene has CDR1 MNHEY and CDR2 SMNVEV (reference sequence). This CDR3 has 14 amino acids. CDR3 in amino acids: CASRLAGVYNEQFF. CDR3 sequence (DNA): TGTGCCAGCAGATTAGCGGGAGTCTACAATGAGCAGTTCTTC.

This chain joins TRBV9 and TRBJ2-7; 9 bases match TRBD2. The CDR3 is 16 amino acids. Germline lookup yields CDR1 SGDLS and CDR2 YYNGEE. V dropped 2 bases and J dropped 5; count of bases not matched to a gene: 11. In DNA, the CDR3 is TGTGCCAGCAGCGTTAGCGGGAGCGGCCTCCACGACGAGCAGTACTTC. Its translation is CASSVSGSGLHDEQYF.

The chain recombines TRBV6-4 with TRBJ2-3; 13 bases fit TRBD2. The CDR3 extends over 16 amino acids. CDR1 MRHNA and CDR2 SNTAGT come from the germline V gene. CDR3 sequence: CAPKGLAGRTTDTQYF. CDR3 DNA sequence: TGTGCACCCAAGGGACTAGCGGGGCGAACCACAGATACGCAGTATTTT.

The rearrangement uses TRBV5-1 and TRBJ2-3, with D perhaps TRBD2 (6 bases). Germline V gives CDR1 SGHRS, CDR2 YFSETQ. V was trimmed by 4 bases and J by 0 bases, leaving 21 bases between them. The CDR3 runs 18 residues. The CDR3 nucleotides read TGCGCCAGCAGCCCGACCCGGAGGGCCGCAGTCAGCACAGATACGCAGTATTTT. This encodes CASSPTRRAAVSTDTQYF.

The chain carries TRBV18 and TRBJ2-3, with 11 bases identical to TRBD2. Germline trimming cut 6 bases from V and 5 bases from J; bases unmatched to any gene: 7. There are 15 residues in the CDR3. CDR1 and CDR2 (germline): KGHSH, LQKENI. The CDR3 is CASSPTSGRVDTQYF. In DNA form, the CDR3 reads TGTGCCAGCTCGCCTACTAGCGGGAGAGTAGATACGCAGTATTTT.